The 29 T cell receptor beta chains below all came from one sample that was sequenced in a study of cytomegalovirus exposure and HLA in healthy donors. PCR employed 60 Vbeta and 13 Jbeta primers. Only in-frame clones appear in the TCRdb table, and some are missing; sequencing was by immunoSEQ multiplex PCR. The profile covers roughly 130,000 clones, with more than 60% appearing a single time and about 1.8% taken by the ten largest. The specimen was PBMCs. These TCRs come from a male donor in good health and CMV-seronegative.

The CDR3 is CASSSRQGSNEQYF. The DNA for the CDR3 is TGTGCCAGCAGCTCGCGACAGGGTTCTAACGAGCAGTACTTC. This chain uses TRBV7-2 with TRBJ2-7; 7 bases fit TRBD1. Trimming at V came to 4 bases and at J to 5 bases, leaving 8 bases not matched to a gene. Per the germline V gene, CDR1 is SGHTA and CDR2 is FQGNSA. The CDR3 has 14 residues.

This rearrangement joins TRBV28 to TRBJ1-1; D call uncertain. Trimming removed 2 bases at V and 0 bases at J, with 13 bases between. Germline V gene sequence: CDR1 MDHEN, CDR2 SYDVKM. The CDR3 loop spans 16 amino acids. The CDR3 loop is CASSLRVRVLNTEAFF. The CDR3 nucleotides read TGTGCCAGCAGTTTACGGGTCAGAGTTTTGAACACTGAAGCTTTCTTT.

V is TRBV2 and J is TRBJ2-5, with 8 bases identical to TRBD1. The CDR3 is 16 amino acids. The germline V gene encodes CDR1 SNHLY and CDR2 FYNNEI. The ends lost 0 bases at V and 3 bases at J; junction bases unmatched: 6. For the CDR3, the DNA is TGTGCCAGCAGTGAAGCGAGGGCAGGGGGCGAAGAGACCCAGTACTTC. This translates into CASSEARAGGEETQYF. Based on the CDR3 plus reference TRBV2 and TRBJ2-5, the full variable domain is EPEVTQTPSHQVTQMGQEVILRCVPISNHLYFYWYRQILGQKVEFLVSFYNNEISEKSEIFDDQFSVERPDGSNFTLKIRSTKLEDSAMYFCASSEARAGGEETQYFGPGTRLLVL.

The J gene is TRBJ2-5, the V gene TRBV5-1; D possibly corresponds to TRBD1 (6 bases). Germline V gene lookup returns CDR1 SGHRS and CDR2 YFSETQ. The ends were cut back, 6 bases at V and 4 bases at J, with 16 bases in the middle. CDR3 size: 14 residues. The CDR3 DNA reads TGCGCCAGCAAAGCGCCCCTGGGGGCAGAGACCCAGTACTTC. This translates into CASKAPLGAETQYF.

The chain is built from TRBV19 and TRBJ1-3; D call uncertain. The CDR3 has 15 amino acids. Trimming took off 11 bases at V and 0 bases at J, with 17 bases between the two ends. Germline V gene sequence: CDR1 LNHDA, CDR2 SQIVND (reference sequence). DNA for the CDR3: TGTGCCTCCGTCAAAATCTGGAGCTCTGGAAACACCATATATTTT. Translated: CASVKIWSSGNTIYF.

V is TRBV2 and J is TRBJ1-3; D is unresolved. The CDR3 runs 15 residues. V lost 3 bases to trimming and J lost 0 bases, with 9 bases between them. Germline loops: CDR1 SNHLY, CDR2 FYNNEI. The CDR3 bases are TGTGCCAGCAGTGAGAGGGCAGTCTCTGGAAACACCATATATTTT. Its protein product is CASSERAVSGNTIYF.

The chain uses TRBV28 and TRBJ2-7; 7 bases agree with TRBD2. V shed 6 bases, J shed 5 bases, and the junction held 13 bases outside the gene matches. The germline V gene encodes CDR1 MDHEN and CDR2 SYDVKM. CDR3 size: 15 residues. The CDR3 DNA reads TGTGCCAGCAGCTTGACCCCAAGGGGAGGGGACGAGCAGTACTTC. Protein product: CASSLTPRGGDEQYF.

The J gene is TRBJ2-1, the V gene TRBV10-3, with 9 bases fitting TRBD2. Germline lookup yields CDR1 ENHRY and CDR2 SYGVKD. V lost 2 bases, J lost 8 bases, and 4 bases stayed unmatched. The CDR3 runs to 14 residues. CDR3 nucleotides: TGTGCCATCAGTGAGGGGCGGGGGGGCTATGAGCAGTTCTTC. This gives the protein CAISEGRGGYEQFF.

This chain uses TRBV4-2 with TRBJ2-1; TRBD2 aligns across 7 bases. CDR3 length: 17 residues. Germline V gene lookup returns CDR1 LGHNA and CDR2 YNFKEQ. Germline trimming cut 1 base from V and 5 bases from J; bases unmatched to any gene: 11. As DNA, the CDR3 is TGTGCCAGCAGCCAAGCTGGATCTAGCGGAAAGAACAATGAGCAGTTCTTC. This gives the protein CASSQAGSSGKNNEQFF.

The gene calls are TRBV6-6 and TRBJ2-5; 7 positions agree with TRBD2. Germline V gene data show CDR1 as MNHNY and CDR2 as SVGAGI (reference sequence). V trimming: 8 bases; J trimming: 0 bases; junction bases outside the gene matches: 9. The CDR3 is 15 residues long. The DNA of the CDR3 is TGTGCCAGCGCCTACGGGGGGTGGAACCAAGAGACCCAGTACTTC. Protein sequence: CASAYGGWNQETQYF.

This clone was detected once. The rearrangement joins TRBV15 to TRBJ2-5; D may be TRBD2 (7 bases). Trimming stripped 0 bases from V and 5 bases from J, with 13 bases between. The CDR3 sequence is 15 residues long. Germline CDR1 LNHNV, CDR2 YYDKDF (reference sequence). The CDR3 DNA is TGTGCCACCAGCAGAGATTGGGGGGGGGCCGAGACCCAGTACTTC. It codes for CATSRDWGGAETQYF.

The chain carries TRBV29-1 and TRBJ2-3; 16 bases match TRBD2. The CDR3 is made up of 16 amino acids. CDR1 SQVTM and CDR2 ANQGSEA come from the germline V gene. Losses at the gene ends were 6 bases for V and 7 bases for J; bases not matched to a gene: 10. Here the CDR3 DNA reads TGCAGCGTGTCCCCGGGACTAGCGGGGGGGCGATATACGCAGTATTTT. Its protein product is CSVSPGLAGGRYTQYF.

This clone has only a few counts. The rearrangement links TRBV5-4 to TRBJ2-2, with TRBD2 identical over 7 bases. Germline CDR1 is SGHNT and CDR2 is YYREEE (reference sequence). V trimming: 0 bases; J trimming: 5 bases; junction bases outside the gene matches: 4. The CDR3 spans 15 residues. CDR3 coding DNA: TGTGCCAGCAGCTTGGCGGGGGGAATTACCGGGGAGCTGTTTTTT. It specifies CASSLAGGITGELFF.

As to this clone: The sample carries other DNA sequences with the same CDR3. The J gene is TRBJ1-4, the V gene TRBV9; a weak D match, TRBD1 (5 bases). The CDR3 contains 15 residues. Germline CDR1 is SGDLS and CDR2 is YYNGEE. The ends were cut back, 0 bases at V and 8 bases at J, with 14 bases in the middle. This CDR3 reads CASSVVGRADEKLFF. As DNA, the CDR3 is TGTGCCAGCAGCGTAGTGGGCAGGGCGGACGAAAAACTGTTTTTT.

This clone was seen just once. The chain employs TRBV2 and TRBJ1-4, with D perhaps TRBD1 (5 bases). The germline gives CDR1 SNHLY, CDR2 FYNNEI. V lost 5 bases and J lost 7, with 14 bases in between. The CDR3 consists of 14 residues. The chain's CDR3 is CASSPRGEGEKLFF. The CDR3, as DNA: TGTGCCAGCAGTCCTCGGGGGGAGGGTGAAAAACTGTTTTTT.

CDR3 bases: TGTGCCAGCAGCCGGACAGGGTGGAACACCGGGGAGCTGTTTTTT. It specifies CASSRTGWNTGELFF. The genes are TRBV6-5 and TRBJ2-2; TRBD1 agrees at 8 bases. V dropped 6 bases and J dropped 1; count of bases not matched to a gene: 4. Looked up from germline, CDR1 is MNHEY and CDR2 is SVGAGI. The CDR3 is made up of 15 amino acids.

The chain employs TRBV7-3 and TRBJ2-5; TRBD1 matches 8 bases. CDR1 and CDR2 (germline): SGHTA, FQGTGA. J lost 5 bases, V lost 0 bases, and 8 bases had no gene match. This CDR3 comprises 16 residues. Here the CDR3 DNA reads TGTGCCAGCAGCTTAACGACAGGGGTTGGTGGGGAGACCCAGTACTTC. Residues: CASSLTTGVGGETQYF.

Worth noting for this clone: Sequence at one end of the junction differs from germline and may be a read error. The CDR3 coding sequence is TGTTCCAGCAGCTTAGGTCCTGGGCGTTCACCCCTCCACTTT. Amino acid sequence: CSSSLGPGRSPLHF. V gene TRBV7-9 combines with J gene TRBJ1-6; D gene ambiguous. Germline V gene lookup returns CDR1 SEHNR and CDR2 FQNEAQ (reference sequence). CDR3 size: 14 residues.

The CDR3 coding sequence is TGTGCCAGCAGCGTAGTAGACTCTGGAAACACCATATATTTT. Translated, it gives CASSVVDSGNTIYF. The chain carries TRBV9 and TRBJ1-3; D is uncertain. V was shortened by 0 bases and J by 0 bases, with 4 bases between the two germline ends. Germline loops: CDR1 SGDLS, CDR2 YYNGEE. The CDR3 totals 14 residues. Complete variable domain (other parts from reference TRBV9 and TRBJ1-3): DSGVTQTPKHLITATGQRVTLRCSPRSGDLSVYWYQQSLDQGLQFLIQYYNGEERAKGNILERFSAQQFPDLHSELNLSSLELGDSALYFCASSVVDSGNTIYFGEGSWLTVV.

The chain recombines TRBV7-3 with TRBJ2-1, with TRBD1 matching over 7 bases. The CDR3 sequence is 13 residues long. Per the germline V gene, CDR1 is SGHTA and CDR2 is FQGTGA. The V segment lost 2 bases and the J segment 9 bases; nucleotides outside the gene matches: 4. In nucleotides, the CDR3 is TGTGCCAGCAGCTTAGGGACAGTGGGTGAGCAGTTCTTC. Encoded protein: CASSLGTVGEQFF.

The chain uses TRBV2 and TRBJ1-6; no firm D call. V was trimmed by 2 bases and J by 9 bases, leaving 8 bases between them. The CDR3 is made up of 13 amino acids. CDR1 and CDR2 (germline): SNHLY, FYNNEI. CDR3 sequence reads: CASSERRVSPLHF. DNA for the CDR3: TGTGCCAGCAGTGAACGGCGGGTTTCACCCCTCCACTTT.

The chain is built from TRBV21-1 and TRBJ2-7; the table's D gene call, TRBD1, was not cross checked with the DNA. TRBV21-1 is labeled a pseudogene. The CDR3 has 16 residues. The CDR3, as DNA: TGTGCCAGCATGCGCACAGACACGCTCAGCTTCTACGAGCAGTACTTC. Protein product: CASMRTDTLSFYEQYF.

The chain combines TRBV6-5 with TRBJ1-2; 7 bases align to TRBD1. The CDR3 totals 13 residues. Germline CDR1 is MNHEY and CDR2 is SVGAGI. V shed 3 bases and J 5 bases; nucleotides not matched to a gene: 3. CDR3 nucleotide sequence: TGTGCCAGCAGTTATGACAGGGTATATGGCTACACCTTC. It translates to CASSYDRVYGYTF.

The rearrangement joins TRBV7-9 to TRBJ1-1; 9 bases map to TRBD1. V was clipped by 2 bases and J by 0 bases; unmatched bases: 4. Germline lookup yields CDR1 SEHNR and CDR2 FQNEAQ (reference sequence). CDR3 size: 16 residues. The CDR3 is CASSLRGQGLNTEAFF. The CDR3 region has the DNA TGTGCCAGCAGCTTACGGGGACAGGGACTGAACACTGAAGCTTTCTTT.

V gene TRBV28 combines with J gene TRBJ1-4; TRBD1 agrees at 11 bases. V shed 6 bases, J shed 10 bases, and the junction held 7 bases outside the gene matches. Germline assignment: CDR1 MDHEN and CDR2 SYDVKM. This CDR3 contains 14 residues. CDR3 in DNA: TGTGCCAGCAGACCGGACAGGGGGCGAGGAAAACTGTTTTTT. Translation: CASRPDRGRGKLFF.

This clone was counted once. The chain has TRBV18 and TRBJ2-1; D call uncertain. Germline V lookup: CDR1 KGHSH, CDR2 LQKENI. With 1 base removed from V and 3 bases from J, the gap between germline ends came to 4 bases. CDR3 size: 13 residues. In DNA, the CDR3 is TGTGCCAGCTCACCACGCGGCTACAATGAGCAGTTCTTC. Translation: CASSPRGYNEQFF.

The chain combines TRBV7-8 with TRBJ1-2, with D perhaps matching TRBD1 (6 bases). V was cut by 3 bases and J by 6 bases, with 14 bases left in between. The CDR3 runs 14 residues. CDR1 and CDR2 (germline): SGHVS, FQNEAQ. The CDR3 region is CASSFRGGVNGYTF. The CDR3 coding sequence is TGTGCCAGCAGCTTTAGAGGGGGGGTAAATGGCTACACCTTC.

The chain is built from TRBV19 and TRBJ2-7; TRBD1 might be the D (6 bases). V dropped 0 bases and J dropped 1 base, with 13 bases sitting between them. CDR3 size: 16 residues. CDR1 is LNHDA and CDR2 is SQIVND in the germline V gene (reference sequence). For the CDR3, the DNA is TGTGCCAGTAGTATAGATGCCGGGACACAGTCCTACGAGCAGTACTTC. Protein product: CASSIDAGTQSYEQYF.

In its sample, this clone was seen a few times. The chain joins TRBV10-3 to TRBJ2-4; 7 bases are shared with TRBD1. The germline CDR1 and CDR2 sequences are ENHRY and SYGVKD. V trimming: 0 bases; J trimming: 5 bases; junction bases outside the gene matches: 1. This CDR3 comprises 14 residues. CDR3 amino acids: CAISESGTENIQYF. The CDR3 region has the DNA TGTGCCATCAGTGAGTCGGGGACAGAAAACATTCAGTACTTC.